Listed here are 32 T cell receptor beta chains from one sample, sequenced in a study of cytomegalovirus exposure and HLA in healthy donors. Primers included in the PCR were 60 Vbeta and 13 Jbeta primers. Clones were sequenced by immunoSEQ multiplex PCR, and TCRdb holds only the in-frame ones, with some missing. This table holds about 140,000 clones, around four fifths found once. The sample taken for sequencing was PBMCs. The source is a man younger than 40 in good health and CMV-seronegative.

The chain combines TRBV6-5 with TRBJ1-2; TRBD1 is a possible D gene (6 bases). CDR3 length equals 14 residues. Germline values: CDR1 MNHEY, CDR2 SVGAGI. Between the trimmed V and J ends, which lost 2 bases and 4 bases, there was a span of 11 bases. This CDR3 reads CASSYGGGAYGYTF. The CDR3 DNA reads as TGTGCCAGCAGTTACGGCGGGGGCGCCTATGGCTACACCTTC.

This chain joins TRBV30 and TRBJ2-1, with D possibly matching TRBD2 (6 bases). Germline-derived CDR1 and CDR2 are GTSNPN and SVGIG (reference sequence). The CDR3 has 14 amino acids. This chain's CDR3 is CAGTEGGSYNEQFF. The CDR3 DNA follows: TGTGCTGGGACGGAGGGAGGATCCTACAATGAGCAGTTCTTC.

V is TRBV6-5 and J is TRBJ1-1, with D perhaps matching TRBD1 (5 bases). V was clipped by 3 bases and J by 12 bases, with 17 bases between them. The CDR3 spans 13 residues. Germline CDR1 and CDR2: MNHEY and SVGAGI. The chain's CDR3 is CASSYRGLLDTFF. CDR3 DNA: TGTGCCAGCAGTTATAGGGGCCTGCTCGATACTTTCTTT.

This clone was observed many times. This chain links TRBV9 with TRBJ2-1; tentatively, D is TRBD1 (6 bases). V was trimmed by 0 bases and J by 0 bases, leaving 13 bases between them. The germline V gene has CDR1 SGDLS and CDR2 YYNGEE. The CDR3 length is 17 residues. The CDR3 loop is CASSVVVGASSYNEQFF. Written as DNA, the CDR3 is TGTGCCAGCAGCGTAGTAGTGGGGGCGAGCTCCTACAATGAGCAGTTCTTC.

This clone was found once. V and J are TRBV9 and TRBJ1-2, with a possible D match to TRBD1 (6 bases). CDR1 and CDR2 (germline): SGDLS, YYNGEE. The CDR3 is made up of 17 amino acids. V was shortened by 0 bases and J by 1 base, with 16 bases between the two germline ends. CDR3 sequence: CASSVGLSRGHNYGYTF. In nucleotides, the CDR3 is TGTGCCAGCAGCGTAGGTTTAAGCAGGGGCCATAACTATGGCTACACCTTC.

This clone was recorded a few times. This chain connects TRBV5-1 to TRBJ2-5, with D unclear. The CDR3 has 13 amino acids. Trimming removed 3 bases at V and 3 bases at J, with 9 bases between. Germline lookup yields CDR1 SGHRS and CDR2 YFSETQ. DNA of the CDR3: TGCGCCAGCAGCTCGTGGGCAAAAGAGACCCAGTACTTC. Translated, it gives CASSSWAKETQYF.

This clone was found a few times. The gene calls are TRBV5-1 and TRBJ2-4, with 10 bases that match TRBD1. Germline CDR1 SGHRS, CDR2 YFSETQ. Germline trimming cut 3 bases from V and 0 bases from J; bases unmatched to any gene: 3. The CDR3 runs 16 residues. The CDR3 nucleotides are TGCGCCAGCAGCTCGGGACAGGGGCTAGCCAAAAACATTCAGTACTTC. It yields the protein CASSSGQGLAKNIQYF.

CDR3 in amino acids: CASSNDRVGSPLHF. The CDR3 DNA reads TGTGCCAGTAGTAACGACAGGGTGGGTTCACCCCTCCACTTT. The chain links TRBV19 to TRBJ1-6; 7 bases fit TRBD1. The CDR3 runs to 14 residues. Germline V gene sequence: CDR1 LNHDA, CDR2 SQIVND (reference sequence). The ends lost 4 bases at V and 9 bases at J; junction bases unmatched: 6.

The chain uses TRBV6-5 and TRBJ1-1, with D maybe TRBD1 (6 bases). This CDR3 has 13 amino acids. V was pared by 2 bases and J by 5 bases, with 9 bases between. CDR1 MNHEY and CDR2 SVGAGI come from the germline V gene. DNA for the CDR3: TGTGCCAGCAGTTACAGGGGGGGGACTGAAGCTTTCTTT. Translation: CASSYRGGTEAFF.

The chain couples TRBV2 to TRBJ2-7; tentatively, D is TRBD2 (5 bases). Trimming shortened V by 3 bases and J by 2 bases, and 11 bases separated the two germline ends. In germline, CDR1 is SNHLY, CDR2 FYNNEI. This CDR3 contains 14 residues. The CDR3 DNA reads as TGTGCCAGCAGTGAGATGGACTCTCCCTACGAGCAGTACTTC. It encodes CASSEMDSPYEQYF. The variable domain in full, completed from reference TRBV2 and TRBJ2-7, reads EPEVTQTPSHQVTQMGQEVILRCVPISNHLYFYWYRQILGQKVEFLVSFYNNEISEKSEIFDDQFSVERPDGSNFTLKIRSTKLEDSAMYFCASSEMDSPYEQYFGPGTRLTVT.

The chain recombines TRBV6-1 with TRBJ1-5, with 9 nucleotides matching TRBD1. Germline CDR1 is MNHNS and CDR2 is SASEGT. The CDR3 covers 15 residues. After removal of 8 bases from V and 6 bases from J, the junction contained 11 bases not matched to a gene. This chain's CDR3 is CASRPGQGGVQPQHF. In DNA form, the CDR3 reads TGTGCCAGCCGGCCGGGACAGGGAGGTGTTCAGCCCCAGCATTTT.

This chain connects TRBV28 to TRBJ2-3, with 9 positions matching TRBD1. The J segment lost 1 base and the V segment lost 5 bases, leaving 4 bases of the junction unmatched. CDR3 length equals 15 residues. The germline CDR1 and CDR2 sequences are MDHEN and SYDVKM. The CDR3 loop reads CASSPTGGGTDTQYF. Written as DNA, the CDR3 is TGTGCCAGCAGTCCTACAGGGGGCGGCACAGATACGCAGTATTTT.

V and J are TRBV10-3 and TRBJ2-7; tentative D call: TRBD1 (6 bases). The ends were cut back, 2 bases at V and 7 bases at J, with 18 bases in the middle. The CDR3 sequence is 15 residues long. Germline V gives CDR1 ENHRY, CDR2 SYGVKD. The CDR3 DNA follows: TGTGCCATCAGTGAGAGATCTTTGGGGGCTAGGGAGCAGTACTTC. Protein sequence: CAISERSLGAREQYF.

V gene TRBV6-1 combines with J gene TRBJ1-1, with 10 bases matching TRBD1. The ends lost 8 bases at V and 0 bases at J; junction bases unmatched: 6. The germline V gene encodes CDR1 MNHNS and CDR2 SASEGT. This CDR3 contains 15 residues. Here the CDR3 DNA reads TGTGCCAGCCCCCGACAGGGGGCGATGAACACTGAAGCTTTCTTT. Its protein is CASPRQGAMNTEAFF.

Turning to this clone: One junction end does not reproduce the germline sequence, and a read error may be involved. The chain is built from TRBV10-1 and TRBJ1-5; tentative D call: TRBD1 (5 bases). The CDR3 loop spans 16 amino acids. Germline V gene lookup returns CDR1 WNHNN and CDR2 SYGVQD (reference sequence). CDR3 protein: CASSEPGGYSNQPQNF. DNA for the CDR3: TGCGCCAGCAGTGAGCCGGGGGGTTATAGCAATCAGCCCCAGAATTTT.

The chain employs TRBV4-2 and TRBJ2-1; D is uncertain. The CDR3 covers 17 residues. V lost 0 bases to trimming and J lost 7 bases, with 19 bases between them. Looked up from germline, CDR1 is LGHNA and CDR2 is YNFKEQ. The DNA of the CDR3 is TGTGCCAGCAGCCAAGATCTGCCTAGATTAGAAGGAAATGAGCAGTTCTTC. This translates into CASSQDLPRLEGNEQFF.

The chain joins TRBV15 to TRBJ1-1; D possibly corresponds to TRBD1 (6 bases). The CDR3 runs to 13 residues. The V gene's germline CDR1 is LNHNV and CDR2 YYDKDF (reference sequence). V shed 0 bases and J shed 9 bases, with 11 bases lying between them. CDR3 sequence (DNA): TGTGCCACCAGCAGAGATGCAGGGGACAAAGCTTTCTTT. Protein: CATSRDAGDKAFF.

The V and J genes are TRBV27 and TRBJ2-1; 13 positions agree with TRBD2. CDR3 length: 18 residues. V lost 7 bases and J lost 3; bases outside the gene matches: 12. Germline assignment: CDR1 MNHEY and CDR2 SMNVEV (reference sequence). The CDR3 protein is CASTPTSGGPPSYNEQFF. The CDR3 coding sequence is TGTGCCAGCACTCCGACTAGCGGGGGGCCGCCCAGCTACAATGAGCAGTTCTTC.

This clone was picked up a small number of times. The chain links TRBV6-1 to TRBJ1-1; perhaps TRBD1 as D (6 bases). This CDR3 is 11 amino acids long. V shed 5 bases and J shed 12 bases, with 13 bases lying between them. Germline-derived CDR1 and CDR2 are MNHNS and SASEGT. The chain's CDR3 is CASSPRGGSFF. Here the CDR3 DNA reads TGTGCCAGCAGTCCCAGGGGCGGGTCTTTCTTT.

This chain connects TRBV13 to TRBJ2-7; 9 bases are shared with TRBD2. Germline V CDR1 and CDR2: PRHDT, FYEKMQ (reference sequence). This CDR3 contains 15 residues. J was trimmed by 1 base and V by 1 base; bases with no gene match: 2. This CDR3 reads CASSLVAGVSYEQYF. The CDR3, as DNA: TGTGCCAGCAGCTTAGTAGCGGGAGTGTCCTACGAGCAGTACTTC.

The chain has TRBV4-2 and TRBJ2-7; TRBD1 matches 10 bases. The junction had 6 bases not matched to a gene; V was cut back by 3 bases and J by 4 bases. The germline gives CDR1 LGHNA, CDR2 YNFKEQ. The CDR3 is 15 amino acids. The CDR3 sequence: CASSQDRGYLYEQYF. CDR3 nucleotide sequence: TGTGCCAGCAGCCAGGACAGGGGGTATTTGTACGAGCAGTACTTC.

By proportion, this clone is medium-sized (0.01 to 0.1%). The CDR3: CASSLTASGTGELFF. The CDR3 nucleotides read TGTGCCAGCAGCTTAACTGCTAGCGGCACCGGGGAGCTGTTTTTT. V usage is TRBV7-3 and J usage is TRBJ2-2; TRBD2 agrees at 7 bases. J lost 4 bases, V lost 0 bases, and 2 bases had no gene match. The CDR3 covers 15 residues. Per the germline V gene, CDR1 is SGHTA and CDR2 is FQGTGA.

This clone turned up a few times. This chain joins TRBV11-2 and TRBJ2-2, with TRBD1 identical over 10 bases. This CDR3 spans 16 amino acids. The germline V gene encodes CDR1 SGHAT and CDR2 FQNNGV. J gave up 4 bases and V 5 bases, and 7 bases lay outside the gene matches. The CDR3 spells CASSTRTGGGTGELFF. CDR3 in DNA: TGTGCCAGCAGCACCCGGACAGGGGGAGGCACCGGGGAGCTGTTTTTT.

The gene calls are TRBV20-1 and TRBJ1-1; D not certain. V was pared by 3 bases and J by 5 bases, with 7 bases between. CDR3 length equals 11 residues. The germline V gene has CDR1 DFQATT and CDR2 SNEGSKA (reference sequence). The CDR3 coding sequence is TGCAGTGCTAGGAGTGTGACTGAAGCTTTCTTT. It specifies CSARSVTEAFF.

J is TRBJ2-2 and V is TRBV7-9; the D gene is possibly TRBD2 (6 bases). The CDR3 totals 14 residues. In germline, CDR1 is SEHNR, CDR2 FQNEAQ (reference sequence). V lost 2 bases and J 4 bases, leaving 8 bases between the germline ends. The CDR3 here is CASSLRGSTGELFF. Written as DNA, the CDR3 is TGTGCCAGCAGCTTACGGGGGAGCACCGGGGAGCTGTTTTTT. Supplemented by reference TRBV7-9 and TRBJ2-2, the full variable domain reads DTGVSQNPRHKITKRGQNVTFRCDPISEHNRLYWYRQTLGQGPEFLTYFQNEAQLEKSRLLSDRFSAERPKGSFSTLEIQRTEQGDSAMYLCASSLRGSTGELFFGEGSRLTVL.

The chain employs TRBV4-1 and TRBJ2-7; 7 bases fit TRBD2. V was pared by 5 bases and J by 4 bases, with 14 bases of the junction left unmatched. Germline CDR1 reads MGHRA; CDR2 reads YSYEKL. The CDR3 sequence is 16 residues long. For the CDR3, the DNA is TGCGCCAGCAGCAAAGCCGGGACTACCGGGGTATACGAGCAGTACTTC. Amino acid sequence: CASSKAGTTGVYEQYF.

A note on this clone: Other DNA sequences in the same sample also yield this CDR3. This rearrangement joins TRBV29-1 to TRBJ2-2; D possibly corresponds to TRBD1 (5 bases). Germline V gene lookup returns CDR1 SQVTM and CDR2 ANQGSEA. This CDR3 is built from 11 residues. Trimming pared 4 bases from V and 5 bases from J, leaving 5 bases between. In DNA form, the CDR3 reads TGCAGCGTTGCAGGGACCGGGGAGCTGTTTTTT. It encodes CSVAGTGELFF.

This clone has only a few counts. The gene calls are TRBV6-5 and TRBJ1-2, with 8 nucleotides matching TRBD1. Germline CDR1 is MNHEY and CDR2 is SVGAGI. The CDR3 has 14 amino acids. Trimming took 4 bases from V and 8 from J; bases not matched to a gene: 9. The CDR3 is CASSSQDRVSGYTF. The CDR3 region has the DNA TGTGCCAGCAGTTCCCAGGACAGGGTCTCGGGCTACACCTTC.

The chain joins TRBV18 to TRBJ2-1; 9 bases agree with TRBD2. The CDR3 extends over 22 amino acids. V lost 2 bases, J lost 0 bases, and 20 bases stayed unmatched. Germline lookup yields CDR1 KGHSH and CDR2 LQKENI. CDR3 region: CASSPSGSSGRPTPSSYNEQFF. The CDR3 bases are TGTGCCAGCTCACCAAGTGGATCAAGCGGGAGGCCAACTCCAAGCTCCTACAATGAGCAGTTCTTC.

The CDR3: CASSLVATGDYGYTF. In DNA form, the CDR3 reads TGCGCCAGCAGCTTGGTCGCGACGGGGGACTATGGCTACACCTTC. The chain joins TRBV5-1 to TRBJ1-2; D is possibly TRBD1 (5 bases). CDR1 is SGHRS and CDR2 is YFSETQ in the germline V gene. V lost 0 bases, J lost 3 bases, and 12 bases lay in between. The CDR3 has 15 residues.

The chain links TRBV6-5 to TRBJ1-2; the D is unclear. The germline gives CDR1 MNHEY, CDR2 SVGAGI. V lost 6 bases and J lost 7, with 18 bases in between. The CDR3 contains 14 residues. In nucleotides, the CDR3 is TGTGCCAGCAGCCCCAGCCGGGGAATGGTTGGCTACACCTTC. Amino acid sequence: CASSPSRGMVGYTF.

CDR3: CASSSEGREGEQFF. For the CDR3, the DNA is TGCGCCAGCAGCAGCGAAGGGAGGGAAGGTGAGCAGTTCTTC. The genes are TRBV5-1 and TRBJ2-1, with 7 bases aligning to TRBD2. V gave up 4 bases and J gave up 9 bases; unmatched junction bases: 10. This CDR3 has 14 amino acids. CDR1 and CDR2 (germline): SGHRS, YFSETQ.